The 15 T cell receptor beta chains below all came from one sample that was sequenced in a study of blood T cell repertoires in COVID-19. Measured with immunoSEQ multiplex PCR; TCRdb has only the in-frame clones, and not every one. This sample has hundreds of thousands of clones, with roughly 86% found just once. The sequenced sample consisted of peripheral blood. Source of these receptors: a woman aged 45-65 years who had recovered from COVID-19.

V usage is TRBV7-2 and J usage is TRBJ2-1; D is undetermined. The germline V gene encodes CDR1 SGHTA and CDR2 FQGNSA. The CDR3 has 15 amino acids. V was pared by 0 bases and J by 2 bases, with 8 bases between. The CDR3 nucleotides read TGTGCCAGCAGCTTAGCGGCACCCCCCTACAATGAGCAGTTCTTC. Its protein is CASSLAAPPYNEQFF.

The chain carries TRBV27 and TRBJ2-2; 9 bases line up with TRBD2. This CDR3 spans 16 amino acids. The germline V gene encodes CDR1 MNHEY and CDR2 SMNVEV (reference sequence). Trimming cost V 3 bases and J 2 bases; bases outside gene matches: 4. CDR3 sequence reads: CASSLASGANTGELFF. The CDR3 nucleotides are TGTGCCAGCAGTTTGGCTAGCGGGGCCAACACCGGGGAGCTGTTTTTT.

V usage is TRBV4-2 and J usage is TRBJ2-3; TRBD2 matches at 13 bases. The CDR3 is made up of 17 amino acids. The ends lost 1 base at V and 3 bases at J; junction bases unmatched: 4. Looked up from germline, CDR1 is LGHNA and CDR2 is YNFKEQ. The chain's CDR3 is CASSQVGTSGMTDTQYF. The CDR3 DNA reads as TGTGCCAGCAGCCAAGTGGGGACTAGCGGGATGACAGATACGCAGTATTTT.

The rearrangement links TRBV19 to TRBJ2-2; possibly TRBD1 for D (6 bases). The CDR3 extends over 13 amino acids. V dropped 4 bases and J dropped 7 bases, with 10 bases sitting between them. The germline V gene has CDR1 LNHDA and CDR2 SQIVND (reference sequence). CDR3 residues: CASSTQGIGELFF. CDR3 in DNA: TGTGCCAGTAGTACACAGGGAATCGGGGAGCTGTTTTTT.

The chain is built from TRBV6-1 and TRBJ1-1; perhaps TRBD1 as D (5 bases). This CDR3 has 13 amino acids. Trimming left V 2 bases short and J 9 bases short, with 13 bases between. Germline V gene sequence: CDR1 MNHNS, CDR2 SASEGT. This CDR3 reads CASSETGTQQAFF. The CDR3 nucleotides read TGTGCCAGCAGTGAAACCGGGACTCAACAAGCTTTCTTT.

The V and J genes are TRBV10-3 and TRBJ2-7; 8 nucleotides agree with TRBD1. This CDR3 region has 14 residues. The J segment lost 0 bases and the V segment lost 5 bases, leaving 3 bases of the junction unmatched. CDR1 and CDR2 from the germline V gene are ENHRY and SYGVKD. The CDR3, as DNA: TGTGCCATCAGTTCGGGACAGGACTCCTACGAGCAGTACTTC. This sequence encodes CAISSGQDSYEQYF.

This chain joins TRBV30 and TRBJ2-7, with D possibly matching TRBD2 (5 bases). This CDR3 contains 13 residues. Germline V gene sequence: CDR1 GTSNPN, CDR2 SVGIG (reference sequence). Trimming stripped 1 base from V and 6 bases from J, with 13 bases between. The CDR3 nucleotides are TGTGCCTGGAGTGCAAAAGGACTTACCGAGCAGTACTTC. Translating gives CAWSAKGLTEQYF.

The rearrangement uses TRBV5-4 and TRBJ2-7, with a possible D match to TRBD2 (6 bases). There are 15 residues in the CDR3. Germline V lookup: CDR1 SGHNT, CDR2 YYREEE (reference sequence). The V end lost 0 bases, the J end lost 2 bases, and 12 bases lay between the germline ends. The CDR3 coding sequence is TGTGCCAGCAGCTTGGGCGGGGCGCTTCCCTACGAGCAGTACTTC. Translation: CASSLGGALPYEQYF.

Here the CDR3 DNA reads TGTGCCAGCAGCCCCGCGGGGAGTTACAATGAGCAGTTCTTC. It codes for CASSPAGSYNEQFF. The chain employs TRBV9 and TRBJ2-1; TRBD2 might be the D (6 bases). V lost 4 bases to trimming and J lost 4 bases, with 12 bases between them. The CDR3 extends over 14 amino acids. CDR1 SGDLS and CDR2 YYNGEE come from the germline V gene.

The chain has TRBV11-2 and TRBJ1-2; D may be TRBD1 (5 bases). Trimming removed 3 bases at V and 7 bases at J, with 12 bases between. This CDR3 region has 13 residues. Looked up from germline, CDR1 is SGHAT and CDR2 is FQNNGV. CDR3 residues: CASSLPGTSGYTF. DNA for the CDR3: TGTGCCAGCAGCTTGCCCGGGACTAGTGGCTACACCTTC. Based on the CDR3 plus reference TRBV11-2 and TRBJ1-2, the full variable domain is EAGVAQSPRYKIIEKRQSVAFWCNPISGHATLYWYQQILGQGPKLLIQFQNNGVVDDSQLPKDRFSAERLKGVDSTLKIQPAKLEDSAVYLCASSLPGTSGYTFGSGTRLTVV.

J is TRBJ1-5 and V is TRBV30, with D tentatively TRBD1 (6 bases). V dropped 1 base and J dropped 4 bases, with 17 bases sitting between them. This CDR3 region has 16 residues. The germline CDR1 and CDR2 sequences are GTSNPN and SVGIG (reference sequence). The CDR3 bases are TGTGCCTGGAGTGGGGGGGGACATGGACGAAATCAGCCCCAGCATTTT. This translates into CAWSGGGHGRNQPQHF. The full variable domain, rest sourced from reference TRBV30 and TRBJ1-5, is SQTIHQWPATLVQPVGSPLSLECTVEGTSNPNLYWYRQAAGRGLQLLFYSVGIGQISSEVPQNLSASRPQDRQFILSSKKLLLSDSGFYLCAWSGGGHGRNQPQHFGDGTRLSIL.

The gene calls are TRBV28 and TRBJ1-4; D unresolved. CDR1 is MDHEN, CDR2 SYDVKM, per germline. There are 15 residues in the CDR3. V shed 5 bases and J shed 0 bases, with 10 bases lying between them. CDR3 coding DNA: TGTGCCAGCAGTCCGAGACGGGCAACTAATGAAAAACTGTTTTTT. This translates into CASSPRRATNEKLFF.

The chain is built from TRBV19 and TRBJ2-5; the D gene is possibly TRBD1 (6 bases). Germline assignment: CDR1 LNHDA and CDR2 SQIVND (reference sequence). The CDR3 is 14 amino acids. V lost 5 bases and J 7 bases, leaving 17 bases between the germline ends. The CDR3 is CASSGRDIQATQYF. The DNA of the CDR3 is TGTGCCAGTAGTGGAAGGGACATTCAGGCGACCCAGTACTTC.

The V gene is TRBV30, the J gene TRBJ1-3; TRBD1 might be the D (5 bases). CDR3 length: 13 residues. Germline CDR1 reads GTSNPN; CDR2 reads SVGIG (reference sequence). V was cut by 5 bases and J by 1 base, with 9 bases left in between. The CDR3 nucleotides are TGTGCCTGGCGGACAACGTCTGGAAACACCATATATTTT. It specifies CAWRTTSGNTIYF.

The chain combines TRBV4-2 with TRBJ1-2, with a possible D match to TRBD1 (5 bases). Per the germline V gene, CDR1 is LGHNA and CDR2 is YNFKEQ. The CDR3 extends over 17 amino acids. Trimming cost V 1 base and J 0 bases, with 15 bases left between them. The CDR3 loop reads CASSQGLGGNTNYGYTF. The CDR3 DNA sequence: TGTGCCAGCAGCCAAGGTCTGGGGGGGAATACTAACTATGGCTACACCTTC.